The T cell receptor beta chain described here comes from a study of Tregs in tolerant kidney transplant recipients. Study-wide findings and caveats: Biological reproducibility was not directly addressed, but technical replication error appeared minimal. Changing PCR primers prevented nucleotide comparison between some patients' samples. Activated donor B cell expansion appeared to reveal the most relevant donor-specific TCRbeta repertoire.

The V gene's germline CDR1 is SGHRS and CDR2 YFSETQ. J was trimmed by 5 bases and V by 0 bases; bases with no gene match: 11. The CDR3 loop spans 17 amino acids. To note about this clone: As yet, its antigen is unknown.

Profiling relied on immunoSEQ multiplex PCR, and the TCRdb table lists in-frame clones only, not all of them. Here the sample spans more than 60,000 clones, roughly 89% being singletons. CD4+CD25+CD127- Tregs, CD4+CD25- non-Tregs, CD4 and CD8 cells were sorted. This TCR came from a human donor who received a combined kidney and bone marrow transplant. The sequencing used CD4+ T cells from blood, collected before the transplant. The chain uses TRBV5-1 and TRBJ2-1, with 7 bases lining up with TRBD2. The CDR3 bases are TGCGCCAGCAGCTTGGGTTTCCCTTCTAGCGGAGACAATGAGCAGTTCTTC. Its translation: CASSLGFPSSGDNEQFF.